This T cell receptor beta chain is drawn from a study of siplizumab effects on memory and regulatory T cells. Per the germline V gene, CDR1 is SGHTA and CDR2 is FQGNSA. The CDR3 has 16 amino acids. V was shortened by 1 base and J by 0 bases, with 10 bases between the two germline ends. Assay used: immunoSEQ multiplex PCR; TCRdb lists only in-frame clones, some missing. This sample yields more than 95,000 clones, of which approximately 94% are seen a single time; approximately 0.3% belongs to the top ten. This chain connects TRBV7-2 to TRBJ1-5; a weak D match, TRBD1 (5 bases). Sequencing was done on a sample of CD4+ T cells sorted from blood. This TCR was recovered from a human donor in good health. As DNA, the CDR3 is TGTGCCAGCAGCTTAGTCCCAGGGAGTAGCAATCAGCCCCAGCATTTT. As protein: CASSLVPGSSNQPQHF. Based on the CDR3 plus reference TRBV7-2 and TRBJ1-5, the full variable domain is GAGVSQSPSNKVTEKGKDVELRCDPISGHTALYWYRQSLGQGLEFLIYFQGNSAPDKSGLPSDRFSAERTGGSVSTLTIQRTQQEDSAVYLCASSLVPGSSNQPQHFGDGTRLSIL.